This T cell receptor (beta chain) was obtained from a study of blood T cell repertoires in COVID-19. This clone was seen a handful of times. CDR1 is SNHLY and CDR2 is FYNNEI in the germline V gene. Trimming took 7 bases from V and 2 from J, leaving 6 bases between them. The CDR3 spans 11 residues. Using immunoSEQ multiplex PCR, the repertoire was profiled, and TCRdb retains in-frame clones only, with some absent. This table has a few hundred thousand clones, 85% appearing once. Everyone who took part was 18 to 89 years old, and they came from over 20 US areas. The sequencing sample was made of PBMCs or T cells enriched from blood (not recorded which). The gene calls are TRBV2 and TRBJ2-7, with D perhaps matching TRBD2 (5 bases). This TCR derives from a man aged 35-49 years who had recovered from COVID-19. The chain's CDR3 is CASTEAYEQYF. The CDR3 DNA reads as TGTGCCAGCACGGAGGCCTACGAGCAGTACTTC.